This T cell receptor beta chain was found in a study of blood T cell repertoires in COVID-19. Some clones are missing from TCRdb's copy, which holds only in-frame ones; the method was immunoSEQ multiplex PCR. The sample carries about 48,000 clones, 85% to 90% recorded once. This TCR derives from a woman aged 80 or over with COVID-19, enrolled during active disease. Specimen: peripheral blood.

The CDR3 nucleotides are TGTGCCAGCAGCTCCCTTAATGAAAAACTGTTTTTT. Amino acids: CASSSLNEKLFF. V usage is TRBV5-5 and J usage is TRBJ1-4; D remains ambiguous. Germline V gene lookup returns CDR1 SGHKS and CDR2 YYEKEE (reference sequence). The CDR3 loop spans 12 amino acids. V gave up 3 bases and J gave up 4 bases, with 4 bases separating them.